The T cell receptor beta chain described here comes from a study of blood T cell repertoires in COVID-19. Study overall: Samples of COVID-19 (acute and convalescent) were obtained from the United States, Italy and Spain.

This CDR3 has 19 amino acids. The junction had 14 bases not matched to a gene; V was cut back by 1 base and J by 5 bases. CDR1 is SGHTA and CDR2 is FQGNSA in the germline V gene. The protocol was immunoSEQ multiplex PCR, while the TCRdb copy is restricted to in-frame clones and leaves out a portion. Of about 84,000 clones in the sample, 80% to 90% are singletons; the top ten hold approximately 1.3%. The rearrangement joins TRBV7-2 to TRBJ2-3; 11 bases fit TRBD2. This sequence originates from a man older than 75 with active or convalescent COVID-19. Specimen: peripheral blood. The chain's CDR3 is CASSLGGTSGYTLGDTQYF. In DNA, the CDR3 is TGTGCCAGCAGCTTAGGAGGGACTAGCGGCTATACTTTAGGAGATACGCAGTATTTT.